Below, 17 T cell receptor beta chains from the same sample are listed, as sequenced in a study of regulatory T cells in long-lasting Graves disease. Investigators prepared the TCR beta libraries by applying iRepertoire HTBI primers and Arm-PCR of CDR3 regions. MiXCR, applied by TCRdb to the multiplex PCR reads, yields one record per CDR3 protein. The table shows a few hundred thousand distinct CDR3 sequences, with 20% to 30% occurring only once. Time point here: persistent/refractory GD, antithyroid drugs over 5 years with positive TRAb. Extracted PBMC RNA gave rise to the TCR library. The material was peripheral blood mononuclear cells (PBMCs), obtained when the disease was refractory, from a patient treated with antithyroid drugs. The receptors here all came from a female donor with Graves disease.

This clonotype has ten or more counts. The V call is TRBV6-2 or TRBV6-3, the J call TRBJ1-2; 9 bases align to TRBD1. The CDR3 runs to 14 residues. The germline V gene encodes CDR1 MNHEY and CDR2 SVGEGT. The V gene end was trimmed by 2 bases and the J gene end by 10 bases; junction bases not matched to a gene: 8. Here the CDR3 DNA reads TGTGCCAGCAGTTACAGAGGACAGGGGATATTCTACACCTTC. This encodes CASSYRGQGIFYTF.

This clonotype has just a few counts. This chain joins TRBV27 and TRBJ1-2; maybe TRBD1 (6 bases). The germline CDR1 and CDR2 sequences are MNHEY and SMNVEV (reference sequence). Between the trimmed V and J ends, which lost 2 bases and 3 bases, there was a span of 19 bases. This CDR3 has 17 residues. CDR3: CASSLIGPTGIDYGYTF. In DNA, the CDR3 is TGTGCCAGCAGTTTAATCGGCCCGACAGGTATTGACTATGGCTACACCTTC.

In nucleotides, the CDR3 is TGTGCCAGCAGTGAGGGGGACGGTAGCAATCAGCCCCAGCATTTT. It codes for CASSEGDGSNQPQHF. The chain joins TRBV6-1 to TRBJ1-5; tentatively, D is TRBD1 (5 bases). From germline, CDR1 is MNHNS and CDR2 SASEGT. This CDR3 is 15 amino acids long. V lost 3 bases and J lost 0, with 9 bases in between.

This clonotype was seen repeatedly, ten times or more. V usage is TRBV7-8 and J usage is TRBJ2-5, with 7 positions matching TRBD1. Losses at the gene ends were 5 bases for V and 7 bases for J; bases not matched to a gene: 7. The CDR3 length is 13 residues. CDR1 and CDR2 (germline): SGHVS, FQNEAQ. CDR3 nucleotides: TGTGCCAGCAGCCAACCAAACAGGGGGACCCAGTACTTC. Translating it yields CASSQPNRGTQYF.

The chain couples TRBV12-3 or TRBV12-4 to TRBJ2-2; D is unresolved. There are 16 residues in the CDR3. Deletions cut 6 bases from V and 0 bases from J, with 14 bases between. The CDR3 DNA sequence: TGTGCCAGCAGACCCCAACGGACGGCGAACACCGGGGAGCTGTTTTTT. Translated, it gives CASRPQRTANTGELFF.

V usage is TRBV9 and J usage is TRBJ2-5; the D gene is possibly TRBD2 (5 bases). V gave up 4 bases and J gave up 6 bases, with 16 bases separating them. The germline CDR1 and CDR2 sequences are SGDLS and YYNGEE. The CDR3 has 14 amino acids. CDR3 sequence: CASSLNAGSQTQYF. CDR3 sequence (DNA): TGTGCCAGCAGCCTTAACGCGGGTTCACAGACCCAGTACTTC.

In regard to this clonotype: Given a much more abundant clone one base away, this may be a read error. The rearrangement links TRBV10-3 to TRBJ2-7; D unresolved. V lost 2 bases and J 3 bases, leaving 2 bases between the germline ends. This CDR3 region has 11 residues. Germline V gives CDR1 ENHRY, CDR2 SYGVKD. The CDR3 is CAISEIYEQYV. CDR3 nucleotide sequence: TGTGCCATCAGTGAGATCTACGAGCAGTACGTC.

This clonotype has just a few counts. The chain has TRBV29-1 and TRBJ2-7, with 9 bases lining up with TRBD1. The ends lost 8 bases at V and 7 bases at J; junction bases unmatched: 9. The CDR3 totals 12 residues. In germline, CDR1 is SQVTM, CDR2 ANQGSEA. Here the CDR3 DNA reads TGCAGCACAACAGGGGGCGATCGGGAGCAGTACTTC. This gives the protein CSTTGGDREQYF.

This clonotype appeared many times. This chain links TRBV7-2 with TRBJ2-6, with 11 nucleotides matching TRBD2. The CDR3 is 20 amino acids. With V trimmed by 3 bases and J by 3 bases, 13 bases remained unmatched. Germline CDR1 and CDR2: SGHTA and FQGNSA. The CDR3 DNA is TGTGCCAGCAGCTTCACCCTCCCCGGGCTAGCGGGAGGTGGGGCCAACGTCCTGACTTTC. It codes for CASSFTLPGLAGGGANVLTF. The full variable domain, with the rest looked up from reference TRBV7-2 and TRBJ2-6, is GAGVSQSPSNKVTEKGKDVELRCDPISGHTALYWYRQSLGQGLEFLIYFQGNSAPDKSGLPSDRFSAERTGGSVSTLTIQRTQQEDSAVYLCASSFTLPGLAGGGANVLTFGAGSRLTVL.

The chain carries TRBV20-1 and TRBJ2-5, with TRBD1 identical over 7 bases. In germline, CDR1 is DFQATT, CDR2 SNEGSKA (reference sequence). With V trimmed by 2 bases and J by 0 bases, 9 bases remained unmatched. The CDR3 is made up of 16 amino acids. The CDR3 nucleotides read TGCAGTGCTAGATCCGCAGGGGGTGGCTACCAAGAGACCCAGTACTTC. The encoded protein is CSARSAGGGYQETQYF.

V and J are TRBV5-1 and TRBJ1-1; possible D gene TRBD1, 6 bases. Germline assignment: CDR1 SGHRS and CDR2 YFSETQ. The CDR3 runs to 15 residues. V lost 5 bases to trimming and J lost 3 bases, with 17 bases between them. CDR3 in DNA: TGCGCCAGCAGTTCAAAAATGGGGGCTGACACTGAAGCTTTCTTT. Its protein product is CASSSKMGADTEAFF.

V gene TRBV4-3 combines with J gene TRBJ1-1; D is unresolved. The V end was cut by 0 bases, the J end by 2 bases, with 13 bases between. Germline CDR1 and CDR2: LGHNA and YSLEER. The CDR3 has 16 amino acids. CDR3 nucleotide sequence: TGCGCCAGCAGCCAAGATTTAGGCGTTTTAAACACTGAAGCTTTCTTT. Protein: CASSQDLGVLNTEAFF.

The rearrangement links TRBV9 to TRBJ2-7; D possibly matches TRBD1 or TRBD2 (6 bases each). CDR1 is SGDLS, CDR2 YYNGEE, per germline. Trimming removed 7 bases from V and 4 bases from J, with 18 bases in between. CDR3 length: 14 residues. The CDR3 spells CASGPSGAIYEQYF. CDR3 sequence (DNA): TGTGCCAGCGGGCCCTCGGGGGCCATTTACGAGCAGTACTTC.

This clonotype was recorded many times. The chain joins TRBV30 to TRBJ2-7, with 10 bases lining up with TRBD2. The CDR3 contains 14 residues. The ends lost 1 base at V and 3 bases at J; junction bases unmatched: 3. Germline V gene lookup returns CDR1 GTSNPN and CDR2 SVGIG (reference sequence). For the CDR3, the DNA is TGTGCCTGGAGTGGGACTAGCGGTTTCTACGAGCAGTACTTC. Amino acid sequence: CAWSGTSGFYEQYF.

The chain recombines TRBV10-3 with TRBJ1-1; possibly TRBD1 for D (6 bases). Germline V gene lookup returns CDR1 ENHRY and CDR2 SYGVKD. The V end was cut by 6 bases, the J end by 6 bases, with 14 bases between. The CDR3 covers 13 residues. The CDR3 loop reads CAISFREGAEAFF. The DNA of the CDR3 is TGTGCCATCAGCTTCCGGGAGGGGGCTGAAGCTTTCTTT.

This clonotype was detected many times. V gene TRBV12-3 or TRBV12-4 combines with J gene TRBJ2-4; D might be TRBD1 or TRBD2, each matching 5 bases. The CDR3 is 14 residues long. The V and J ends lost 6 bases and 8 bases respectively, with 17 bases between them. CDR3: CASRSDSRGDIQYF. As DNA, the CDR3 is TGTGCCAGCAGATCCGACAGTCGAGGGGACATTCAGTACTTC.

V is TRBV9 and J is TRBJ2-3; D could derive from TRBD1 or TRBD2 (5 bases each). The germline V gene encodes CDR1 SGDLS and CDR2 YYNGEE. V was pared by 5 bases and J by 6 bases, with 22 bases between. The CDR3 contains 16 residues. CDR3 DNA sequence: TGTGCCAGCAGGAGGGGCCAGGGACCAGCGGCGGATACGCAGTATTTT. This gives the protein CASRRGQGPAADTQYF.